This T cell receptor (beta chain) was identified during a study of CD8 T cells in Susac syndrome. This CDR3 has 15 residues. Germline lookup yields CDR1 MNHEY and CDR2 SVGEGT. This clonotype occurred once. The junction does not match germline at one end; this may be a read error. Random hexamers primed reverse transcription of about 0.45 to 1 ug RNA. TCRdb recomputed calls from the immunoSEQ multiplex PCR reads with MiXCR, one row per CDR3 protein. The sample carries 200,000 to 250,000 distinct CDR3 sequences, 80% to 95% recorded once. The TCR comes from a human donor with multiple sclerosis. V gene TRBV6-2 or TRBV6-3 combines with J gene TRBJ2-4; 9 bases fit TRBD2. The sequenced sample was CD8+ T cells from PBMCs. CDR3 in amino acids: CANSYFSGSMNIQYF. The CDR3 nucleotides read TGTGCCAACAGTTACTTTAGCGGGAGTATGAACATTCAGTACTTC.